Given below is one T cell receptor beta chain in context. The V and J ends lost 3 bases and 8 bases respectively, with 14 bases between them. This CDR3 is 14 amino acids long. Germline V gene sequence: CDR1 SGHRS, CDR2 YFSETQ. The record originates from a study of blood T cell repertoires in COVID-19. Produced via immunoSEQ multiplex PCR; TCRdb's table is partial and in-frame only. Counted here are 9,500 to 15,000 clones, 80% to 90% occurring once; the ten biggest clones make up approximately 3.8%. The V gene is TRBV5-1, the J gene TRBJ1-4; a possible D gene is TRBD1 (6 bases). Material: peripheral blood. The sequence derives from a woman aged 60-75 years with acute or convalescent COVID-19. The CDR3 loop is CASSSRDTKEKLFF. The CDR3 nucleotides read TGCGCCAGCAGCTCCCGGGACACAAAGGAAAAACTGTTTTTT.